This TCR beta chain was sequenced during a study of blood T cell repertoires in COVID-19. Study background: Among Cohort 3 donors, those recovered had two negative PCRs, clearance, or symptom resolution.

V lost 5 bases, J lost 14 bases, and 13 bases lay in between. The CDR3 totals 12 residues. Germline V gives CDR1 SEHNR, CDR2 FQNEAQ (reference sequence). The assay was immunoSEQ multiplex PCR, and TCRdb's table has in-frame clones only and misses some. This sample has some 300,000 clones; more than 70% occur once, and the top ten carry around 2%. Sequencing was carried out using PBMCs or T cells enriched from blood (not recorded which). This chain joins TRBV7-9 and TRBJ1-6; TRBD1 might be the D (5 bases). This TCR came from a woman aged 60-75 years in a cohort exposed to, infected with or recovered from COVID-19 (not recorded which). The CDR3 is CASSPGTPTLHF. The CDR3 nucleotides read TGTGCCAGCAGCCCGGGGACTCCCACCCTCCACTTT.